This TCR beta chain was captured by sequencing in a study of neurological immune-mediated disorders (dated by TCRdb to the late 2010s). Turning to the overall study: Among the roughly 35 multiple sclerosis patients, relapsing-remitting MS accounted for some 30 and secondary progressive MS accounted for 3. The approximately 110 TCR-beta libraries included longitudinal samples, technical triplicates and paired sorted CD4+ and CD8+ T-cell subsets alongside PBMC samples. The cohort was made up of about 66 subjects, consisting of roughly 15 HAM/TSP patients, about 34 multiple sclerosis patients and 20 healthy controls. The study compared peripheral blood TCR-beta repertoires of HTLV-I-associated myelopathy (HAM/TSP) patients, multiple sclerosis patients and healthy controls using UMI-based sequencing. Paper-wide results and their limitations: No identical CDR3 amino acid sequences were shared among expanded clones across subjects, suggesting private TCR-beta repertoires in all groups. Repertoires from 18 of 34 MS patients were grouped by phylogenetic analysis into a cluster of related CDR3 sequences, suggesting a possible repertoire-level signature. No association of the MS cluster with clinical or MRI features was observed, and the need for larger cohorts was stated by the authors. The highest TCR clonal expansion was observed in HAM/TSP patients, whereas the lowest was observed in MS patients, even when compared with healthy controls.

For the unsorted PBMC libraries, 2 million PBMCs were stored in RNAlater at -80 degrees C until RNA extraction and were used to generate the libraries. The multiple sclerosis patients were enrolled in a US clinical protocol that evaluated disease progression with magnetic resonance imaging. Peripheral blood underwent Ficoll-Hypaque density gradient centrifugation to isolate PBMCs, which were then cryopreserved in liquid nitrogen. To synthesize cDNA, template-switch 5'RACE was performed with a primer carrying a 10-nucleotide random unique molecular identifier so that each TCR transcript was tagged. Over 190 million TCR-beta sequences, covering 15-18 subjects, were produced in each sequencing run. Total RNA was extracted with the RNeasy kit. TCR-beta VDJ regions were amplified with primers for the TCR constant region and the 5'RACE anchor, using the KAPA Real-time Library Amplification kit. A first PCR added sample indexes and Illumina adaptors, after which a second PCR increased the library yield. After Ampure bead purification, the TCR product of roughly 650 bp was size-selected on a 2% E-gel SizeSelection system. Before pooling, library quality was assessed on a Bioanalyzer, concentration was determined with Qubit, and library quantification was performed with the Kapa Library Quantification kit. Paired-end 2 x 150 bp sequencing of the libraries was performed on an Illumina HiSeq 2500. To increase sequence diversity, about 25-30% phiX was spiked into each library pool. On the study's bioinformatics: The UMI-based MiGEC pipeline processed quality-filtered reads and removed over 85% of raw TCR sequences during error correction. IMGT germline references were used for alignment of VDJ genes, and clonotypes were defined by a unique CDR3 amino acid sequence together with V-J genes. VDJtools evaluated clonal expansion, Shannon diversity and CDR3 relatedness (CalcPairwiseDistances, ClusterSamples); CLCbio workbench built phylogenetic trees. A clone was classed as expanded if it had 8 or more unique UMIs, a cutoff based on coefficient-of-variation modelling across technical triplicates. The public reads were run again by TCRdb, first through fastp at Q25 and then through MiXCR, and only productive beta chains were kept. Rows are unified per CDR3 protein, each entry keeping the most common DNA and genes. In this record, the V and J calls reflect TCRdb's handling and not the investigators' own analysis. The sample yields roughly 70,000 distinct CDR3 sequences; about 4% were counted once. The ten largest clones take up 1.3% of the sample.

The sample holds many counts of this clonotype. It lacks a known antigen. Base qualities are not at hand, and no much larger clone is one base apart. V is trimmed back by 0 bases and J by 3 bases, and the junction contains 4 bases that no gene match accounts for. From the cysteine through the phenylalanine, the CDR3 covers 16 amino acids. The DNA shown is the 48-base CDR3, in frame from base 1. CDR1 and CDR2, per the germline V gene, are SGHDT and YYEEEE. The V gene is TRBV5-6 and the J gene is TRBJ2-1; 9 bases in the junction line up with TRBD2. What was sequenced was PBMCs. This clonotype was obtained from a man under 40 with multiple sclerosis. The CDR3 protein sequence reads: CASSLGGSGGYNEQFF. The nucleotide sequence is given as TGTGCCAGCAGCTTGGGGGGTAGCGGGGGCTACAATGAGCAGTTCTTC.